One and the same sample provided the 16 T cell receptor beta chains below, sequenced in a study of CXCR3-negative and CXCR3-positive naive CD8 T cells. General study findings and limits: More hydrophobic TRB CDR3s were found in CXCR3-positive naive cells than in CXCR3-negative naive cells.

The antigens these receptors bind are not known. 5' RACE that incorporated UMI labels was used to prepare the TRB cDNA libraries. TCRdb reprocessed the 5' RACE reads and stores each CDR3 protein as one record, lacking DNA. The table for this sample gives some 120,000 distinct CDR3 sequences. The source material was naive CXCR3+ CD8+ T cells from blood. Regarding subset: CD45RO-CCR7+CD27+CD95- naive CD8+ T cells expressing CXCR3 (TNR3+). The receptors were sampled from a human donor in good health. Some clones in this sample may be carry-over from other donors' samples.

This chain joins TRBV7-3 and TRBJ2-1; the D call from TCRdb, TRBD1, cannot be confirmed without DNA. The germline CDR1 and CDR2 sequences are SGHTA and FQGTGA. CDR3 length: 15 residues. The CDR3 sequence: CASSLRGASYNEQFF.

The CDR3 sequence: CASSSTGVSPLHF. The chain joins TRBV27 to TRBJ1-6. CDR1 is MNHEY and CDR2 is SMNVEV in the germline V gene (reference sequence). The CDR3 length is 13 residues.

The CDR3: CASSEGVEETQYF. The chain joins TRBV6-4 to TRBJ2-5. Germline V gene sequence: CDR1 MRHNA, CDR2 SNTAGT. This CDR3 has 13 amino acids.

This chain links TRBV7-9 with TRBJ1-2; TCRdb proposes TRBD1, but this gene call is untestable without DNA. Germline lookup yields CDR1 SEHNR and CDR2 FQNEAQ (reference sequence). The CDR3 is 15 amino acids. The CDR3 loop is CASSLGTGGDYGYTF.

V usage is TRBV7-3 and J usage is TRBJ2-3; as DNA is missing, the TRBD1 call by TCRdb cannot be tested. The CDR3 sequence is 16 residues long. Germline lookup yields CDR1 SGHTA and CDR2 FQGTGA. Here the CDR3 reads CASSFPGGLVADTQYF.

The chain is built from TRBV5-1 and TRBJ1-1; TCRdb's D gene call, TRBD1, goes unchecked for lack of DNA. CDR3 length: 12 residues. Germline V gene lookup returns CDR1 SGHRS and CDR2 YFSETQ. CDR3 residues: CASSPDTPEAFF.

The chain joins TRBV6-2 or TRBV6-3 to TRBJ1-1; TCRdb returns TRBD1, unconfirmable since there is no DNA. CDR1 and CDR2 (germline): MNHEY, SVGEGT. The CDR3 consists of 13 residues. This CDR3 is CASLQGAHTEAFF.

The J gene is TRBJ1-2, the V gene TRBV28. Germline V gene sequence: CDR1 MDHEN, CDR2 SYDVKM. The CDR3 spans 14 residues. CDR3 protein: CASSLRGWVYGYTF.

The genes are TRBV29-1 and TRBJ2-4; TCRdb gives TRBD1 as the D gene, but with no DNA this cannot be confirmed. The length of the CDR3 is 14 residues. Germline-derived CDR1 and CDR2 are SQVTM and ANQGSEA. This CDR3 is CSVEDRLGENIQYF.

The chain joins TRBV13 to TRBJ1-1; TCRdb's D call of TRBD1 is untestable without DNA. The CDR3 contains 15 residues. CDR1 is PRHDT and CDR2 is FYEKMQ in the germline V gene (reference sequence). The CDR3 loop is CASSTYVGANTEAFF. Filled out from reference TRBV13 and TRBJ1-1, the complete variable domain reads AAGVIQSPRHLIKEKRETATLKCYPIPRHDTVYWYQQGPGQDPQFLISFYEKMQSDKGSIPDRFSAQQFSDYHSELNMSSLELGDSALYFCASSTYVGANTEAFFGQGTRLTVV.

The gene calls are TRBV10-2 and TRBJ2-7; the D gene TCRdb calls, TRBD2, cannot be checked with no DNA. This CDR3 comprises 15 residues. Germline V gene sequence: CDR1 WSHSY, CDR2 SAAADI. The CDR3 loop is CASSDGLAGNYEQYF.

V and J are TRBV4-3 and TRBJ2-3; TCRdb lists TRBD1, though no DNA is available to test this call. Germline loops: CDR1 LGHNA, CDR2 YSLEER. CDR3 size: 17 residues. CDR3 sequence: CASSQERGQGPTDTQYF.

V and J are TRBV12-3 or TRBV12-4 and TRBJ2-3; TCRdb's D call, TRBD1, is unchecked because there is no DNA. The CDR3 has 13 amino acids. CDR3 sequence: CASGRGEADTQYF.

This rearrangement joins TRBV7-2 to TRBJ2-1; TCRdb's D gene call, TRBD1, goes unchecked for lack of DNA. The CDR3 sequence is 15 residues long. Germline loops: CDR1 SGHTA, CDR2 FQGNSA. The CDR3 loop reads CASSSRPGIYNEQFF.

This chain connects TRBV7-6 to TRBJ2-1; TCRdb picks TRBD2, but there is no DNA to check that call. Germline V CDR1 and CDR2: SGHVS, FNYEAQ. This CDR3 comprises 14 residues. This CDR3 reads CASSLSGGNNEQFF.

V and J are TRBV12-3 or TRBV12-4 and TRBJ1-5; the TCRdb call, TRBD1, lacks DNA for checking. The CDR3 runs to 15 residues. The chain's CDR3 is CASSPWTGGHQPQHF.